This TCR beta chain was retrieved from a study of blood T cell repertoires in COVID-19. Study-level information: Collection of acute and convalescent COVID-19 samples took place in the United States, Italy and Spain. From T cells, B-cell-depleted T cells, or PBMCs came the material, which was cDNA or gDNA.

Per the original data handling: It was from reference gene primer amplification that nucleated cell counts were estimated. Profiling relied on immunoSEQ multiplex PCR, and the TCRdb table lists in-frame clones only, not all of them. The D gene and trimming were derived from the DNA, and the V and J assignments and clone size from that table. The sample has some 150,000 clones, around 84% seen once; the top ten hold roughly 4.9%. The CDR3 has 15 residues. CDR1 and CDR2 from the germline V gene are ENHRY and SYGVKD. The junction had 0 bases not matched to a gene; V was cut back by 0 bases and J by 2 bases.

This receptor was identified in a human donor in a cohort sampled during active COVID-19. The sequenced sample consisted of peripheral blood. The chain joins TRBV10-3 to TRBJ2-1; 8 bases align to TRBD2. CDR3 in DNA: TGTGCCATCAGTGAGTCGGGACTAGCCTACAATGAGCAGTTCTTC. Translated: CAISESGLAYNEQFF.